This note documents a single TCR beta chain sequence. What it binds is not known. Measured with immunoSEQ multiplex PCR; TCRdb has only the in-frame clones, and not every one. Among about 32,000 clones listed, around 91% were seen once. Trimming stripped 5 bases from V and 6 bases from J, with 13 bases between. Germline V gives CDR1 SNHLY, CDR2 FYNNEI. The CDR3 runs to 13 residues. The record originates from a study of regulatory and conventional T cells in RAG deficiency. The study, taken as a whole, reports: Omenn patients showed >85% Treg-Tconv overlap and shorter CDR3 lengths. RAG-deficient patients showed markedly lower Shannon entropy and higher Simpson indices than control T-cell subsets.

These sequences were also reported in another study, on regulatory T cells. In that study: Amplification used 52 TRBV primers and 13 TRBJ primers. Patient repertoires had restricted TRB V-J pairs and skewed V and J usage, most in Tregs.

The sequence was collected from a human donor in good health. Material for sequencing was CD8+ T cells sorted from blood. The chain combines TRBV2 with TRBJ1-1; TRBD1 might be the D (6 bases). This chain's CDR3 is CASSLGGAPEAFF. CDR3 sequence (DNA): TGTGCCAGCAGTCTGGGGGGGGCCCCTGAAGCTTTCTTT.